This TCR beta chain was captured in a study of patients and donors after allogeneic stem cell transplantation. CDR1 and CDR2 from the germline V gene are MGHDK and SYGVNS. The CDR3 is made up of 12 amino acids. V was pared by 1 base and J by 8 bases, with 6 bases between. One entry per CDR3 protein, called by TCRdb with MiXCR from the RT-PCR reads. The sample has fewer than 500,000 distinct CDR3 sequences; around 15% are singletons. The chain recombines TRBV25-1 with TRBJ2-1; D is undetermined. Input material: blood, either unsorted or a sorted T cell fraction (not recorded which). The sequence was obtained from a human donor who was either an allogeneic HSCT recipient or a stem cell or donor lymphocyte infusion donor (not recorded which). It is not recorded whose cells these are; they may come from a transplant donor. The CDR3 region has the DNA TGTGCCAGCAGTGAATCTCTGTATGAGCAGTTCTTC. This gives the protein CASSESLYEQFF. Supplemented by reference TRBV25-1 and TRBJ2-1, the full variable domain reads EADIYQTPRYLVIGTGKKITLECSQTMGHDKMYWYQQDPGMELHLIHYSYGVNSTEKGDLSSESTVSRIRTEHFPLTLESARPSHTSQYLCASSESLYEQFFGPGTRLTVL.